The 24 T cell receptor beta chains below come from one sample, sequenced in a study of blood T cell repertoires in COVID-19. Libraries were prepared by immunoSEQ multiplex PCR; TCRdb keeps only in-frame clonotypes and omits some of them. Here the sample spans roughly 300,000 clones, roughly nine tenths being singletons. Sequencing was done on a sample of PBMCs or T cells enriched from blood (not recorded which). These receptors were obtained from a woman younger than 45 who had recovered from COVID-19.

V is TRBV2 and J is TRBJ1-5; D unresolved. The germline V and J ends were trimmed by 2 bases and 0 bases, with 8 bases remaining between them. The CDR3 runs 15 residues. Germline V gene sequence: CDR1 SNHLY, CDR2 FYNNEI. The CDR3 here is CASSESPYSNQPQHF. CDR3 DNA sequence: TGTGCCAGCAGTGAAAGCCCCTATAGCAATCAGCCCCAGCATTTT.

This clone was seen just once. This rearrangement joins TRBV7-8 to TRBJ1-2; TRBD1 might be the D (6 bases). CDR1 is SGHVS, CDR2 FQNEAQ, per germline. This CDR3 has 13 residues. V lost 3 bases to trimming and J lost 8 bases, with 13 bases between them. The CDR3 sequence is CASSFPGAAGYTF. CDR3 sequence (DNA): TGTGCCAGCAGCTTCCCAGGGGCAGCGGGCTACACCTTC.

Notes on this clone: Other DNA sequences in this sample translate to the same CDR3. V is TRBV29-1 and J is TRBJ2-7; D not resolved. Germline CDR1 SQVTM, CDR2 ANQGSEA. Trimming pared 4 bases from V and 6 bases from J, leaving 7 bases between. The CDR3 extends over 10 amino acids. The CDR3 spells CSVGQAEQYF. The CDR3 region has the DNA TGCAGCGTTGGGCAGGCCGAGCAGTACTTC.

The rearrangement links TRBV19 to TRBJ2-3, with D tentatively TRBD1 (6 bases). This CDR3 comprises 16 residues. The V gene's germline CDR1 is LNHDA and CDR2 SQIVND (reference sequence). Trimming took 5 bases from V and 3 from J, leaving 18 bases between them. CDR3 protein: CASSFPTRGLTDTQYF. CDR3 nucleotides: TGTGCCAGTAGTTTCCCGACAAGGGGGTTGACAGATACGCAGTATTTT.

This clone was detected only once. The chain combines TRBV11-2 with TRBJ1-4; the D is unclear. CDR1 is SGHAT, CDR2 FQNNGV, per germline. V lost 0 bases and J lost 11, with 10 bases in between. The CDR3 is 13 residues long. This chain's CDR3 is CASSLDFSEKLFF. The CDR3 nucleotides read TGTGCCAGCAGCTTAGATTTTTCCGAGAAACTGTTTTTT.

This sequence joins TRBV6-5 and TRBJ2-6; tentatively, D is TRBD1 (5 bases). CDR1 and CDR2 (germline): MNHEY, SVGAGI. The CDR3 runs 15 residues. The V and J ends lost 0 bases and 2 bases respectively, with 5 bases between them. The CDR3 coding sequence is TGTGCCAGCAGTTACTCCAGGGCTGGGGCCAACGTCCTGACTTTC. It translates to CASSYSRAGANVLTF.

The V call is TRBV10-3, the J call TRBJ1-1; D unclear. The V end lost 4 bases, the J end lost 9 bases, and 9 bases lay between the germline ends. Germline loops: CDR1 ENHRY, CDR2 SYGVKD. The CDR3 runs to 11 residues. The CDR3 protein is CAISGGGKAFF. The CDR3 DNA follows: TGTGCCATCAGTGGCGGAGGGAAAGCTTTCTTT.

The J gene is TRBJ1-5, the V gene TRBV5-6; a weak D match, TRBD1 (5 bases). This CDR3 region has 16 residues. Per germline, CDR1 SGHDT and CDR2 YYEEEE. Trimming shortened V by 0 bases and J by 3 bases, and 13 bases separated the two germline ends. The CDR3 DNA reads TGTGCCAGCAGCTTGGGGGCGGCAGGGCCCAATCAGCCCCAGCATTTT. Protein product: CASSLGAAGPNQPQHF.

The CDR3 reads CASSPGDRGSTDTQYF. The CDR3 coding sequence is TGCGCCAGCAGCCCGGGTGACAGGGGGAGCACAGATACGCAGTATTTT. This chain connects TRBV4-3 to TRBJ2-3; 9 nucleotides match TRBD1. The CDR3 is 16 amino acids. V shed 4 bases, J shed 0 bases, and the junction held 5 bases outside the gene matches. Germline V lookup: CDR1 LGHNA, CDR2 YSLEER.

V usage is TRBV3-1 (or the pseudogene TRBV3-2) and J usage is TRBJ2-2; D is unclear. The CDR3 covers 13 residues. Trimming cost V 3 bases and J 6 bases, with 8 bases left between them. Germline V gene data show CDR1 as LGHDT and CDR2 as YNNKEL (reference sequence). CDR3 amino acids: CASSQPKPGELFF. For the CDR3, the DNA is TGTGCCAGCAGCCAGCCTAAGCCCGGGGAGCTGTTTTTT.

This clone was seen just once. V usage is TRBV5-4 and J usage is TRBJ2-1; 13 bases fit TRBD2. The CDR3 has 16 residues. Trimming at V came to 4 bases and at J to 8 bases, leaving 9 bases not matched to a gene. Germline CDR1 and CDR2: SGHNT and YYREEE (reference sequence). CDR3 region: CASSGWTSGGVDEQFF. For the CDR3, the DNA is TGTGCCAGCAGCGGCTGGACTAGCGGGGGTGTGGATGAGCAGTTCTTC.

In this sample, this clone turned up a few times. The genes are TRBV30 and TRBJ2-7, with 7 bases identical to TRBD1. CDR1 is GTSNPN and CDR2 is SVGIG in the germline V gene (reference sequence). V gave up 1 base and J gave up 4 bases; unmatched junction bases: 10. This CDR3 spans 15 amino acids. CDR3 nucleotide sequence: TGTGCCTGGAGTGCCAAGGACAGGCCACCGTACGAGCAGTACTTC. This codes for CAWSAKDRPPYEQYF.

This clone was observed a handful of times. V gene TRBV2 combines with J gene TRBJ1-6; D not resolved. V dropped 1 base and J dropped 2 bases, with 6 bases sitting between them. The CDR3 spans 15 residues. The germline V gene encodes CDR1 SNHLY and CDR2 FYNNEI. The CDR3, as DNA: TGTGCCAGCAGTGAAGTTGGCCCCTATAATTCACCCCTCCACTTT. It is translated as CASSEVGPYNSPLHF.

The chain carries TRBV27 and TRBJ2-7; D is unclear. CDR3 length equals 16 residues. V shed 5 bases and J shed 4 bases, with 21 bases lying between them. Germline loops: CDR1 MNHEY, CDR2 SMNVEV (reference sequence). The CDR3 region is CASSAAIVTEAYEQYF. Written as DNA, the CDR3 is TGTGCCAGCAGTGCCGCCATAGTAACCGAAGCATACGAGCAGTACTTC.

The chain links TRBV2 to TRBJ1-1; D is possibly TRBD1 (5 bases). Trimming took off 8 bases at V and 8 bases at J, with 12 bases between the two ends. CDR1 is SNHLY and CDR2 is FYNNEI in the germline V gene. This CDR3 region has 11 residues. CDR3 sequence (DNA): TGTGCCAGCCTTGGCGGGACCGAAGCTTTCTTT. This codes for CASLGGTEAFF.

The chain joins TRBV7-9 to TRBJ1-3; D is unclear. V dropped 1 base and J dropped 1 base, with 5 bases sitting between them. The CDR3 sequence is 14 residues long. Germline assignment: CDR1 SEHNR and CDR2 FQNEAQ (reference sequence). The CDR3 region has the DNA TGTGCCAGCAGCTTAGGCAGGTCTGGAAACACCATATATTTT. Its protein product is CASSLGRSGNTIYF. The variable domain in full, with the rest retrieved from reference TRBV7-9 and TRBJ1-3, is DTGVSQNPRHKITKRGQNVTFRCDPISEHNRLYWYRQTLGQGPEFLTYFQNEAQLEKSRLLSDRFSAERPKGSFSTLEIQRTEQGDSAMYLCASSLGRSGNTIYFGEGSWLTVV.

The J gene is TRBJ2-3, the V gene TRBV27; 7 positions agree with TRBD1. CDR3 length: 16 residues. V lost 5 bases, J lost 2 bases, and 10 bases stayed unmatched. CDR1 is MNHEY, CDR2 SMNVEV, per germline (reference sequence). CDR3 region: CASSPPRQGYTDTQYF. DNA of the CDR3: TGTGCCAGCAGTCCGCCGCGACAGGGCTACACAGATACGCAGTATTTT.

The chain combines TRBV18 with TRBJ2-2, with 11 bases fitting TRBD2. Losses at the gene ends were 3 bases for V and 9 bases for J; bases not matched to a gene: 9. Germline lookup yields CDR1 KGHSH and CDR2 LQKENI. There are 16 residues in the CDR3. The CDR3 DNA reads TGTGCCAGCTCACCGGAACTAGCGGGAGCAGTAAGGGAGCTGTTTTTT. As protein: CASSPELAGAVRELFF.

This clone was detected once. V usage is TRBV24-1 and J usage is TRBJ2-1; D might be TRBD2 (7 bases). This CDR3 is 18 amino acids long. Per germline, CDR1 KGHDR and CDR2 SFDVKD. V dropped 3 bases and J dropped 4 bases, with 21 bases sitting between them. The CDR3 protein is CATSDPLTPGEGYNEQFF. The CDR3 nucleotides are TGTGCCACCAGTGATCCGTTGACCCCAGGGGAGGGTTACAATGAGCAGTTCTTC.

The V call is TRBV2, the J call TRBJ1-6, with D perhaps TRBD1 (5 bases). CDR1 is SNHLY and CDR2 is FYNNEI in the germline V gene. This CDR3 comprises 15 residues. V dropped 7 bases and J dropped 0 bases, with 10 bases sitting between them. The CDR3 here is CASTRQSSYNSPLHF. The DNA of the CDR3 is TGTGCCAGCACCCGACAGAGCTCCTATAATTCACCCCTCCACTTT.

This sequence joins TRBV21-1 and TRBJ2-2; the DNA was not used to check the table's D call, TRBD1. TRBV21-1 is described as a pseudogene. The CDR3 is 16 residues long. This CDR3 is CASSKSEDKYFGELFF. CDR3 nucleotide sequence: TGTGCCAGCAGCAAATCTGAGGACAAATATTTCGGGGAGCTGTTTTTT.

The chain employs TRBV24-1 and TRBJ2-3; D is unclear. From germline, CDR1 is KGHDR and CDR2 SFDVKD. The ends were cut back, 5 bases at V and 1 base at J, with 12 bases in the middle. The CDR3 is made up of 15 amino acids. The CDR3 region is CATSGPSSGTDTQYF. The DNA of the CDR3 is TGTGCCACCAGTGGTCCGTCTTCGGGCACAGATACGCAGTATTTT.

CDR3 protein: CSVRPVAGAYNEQFF. As DNA, the CDR3 is TGCAGCGTGCGACCCGTGGCAGGGGCCTACAATGAGCAGTTCTTC. The chain combines TRBV29-1 with TRBJ2-1, with D maybe TRBD1 (6 bases). The CDR3 runs to 15 residues. V was shortened by 6 bases and J by 2 bases, with 17 bases between the two germline ends. Germline CDR1 is SQVTM and CDR2 is ANQGSEA.

This clone was seen a single time. The rearrangement links TRBV7-9 to TRBJ2-2; D unresolved. With 5 bases removed from V and 3 bases from J, the gap between germline ends came to 10 bases. The CDR3 covers 14 residues. Germline values: CDR1 SEHNR, CDR2 FQNEAQ (reference sequence). The CDR3: CASSPGQYTGELFF. The CDR3 DNA reads TGTGCCAGCAGCCCAGGCCAGTACACCGGGGAGCTGTTTTTT. The whole variable domain, remainder taken from reference TRBV7-9 and TRBJ2-2, is DTGVSQNPRHKITKRGQNVTFRCDPISEHNRLYWYRQTLGQGPEFLTYFQNEAQLEKSRLLSDRFSAERPKGSFSTLEIQRTEQGDSAMYLCASSPGQYTGELFFGEGSRLTVL.